These T cell receptor beta chains were read from a single sample in a study of T-cell memory formation after mild COVID-19. TCRdb recomputed calls from the 5' RACE reads with MiXCR, one row per CDR3 protein. Of a few hundred thousand distinct CDR3 sequences listed, around a sixth were seen once; the top ten hold approximately 21%. Sample: PBMCs or a T cell subset sorted from them (not recorded which). These receptors all come from a young man who had mild COVID-19 (a few samples of this study predate the infection). Cell type and time point are not known. The CDR3 runs from the conserved cysteine through the conserved F or W. D genes are given only for firm matches. The size entry is marked missing in some rows and otherwise reads once, few, many or a size class.

D gene	V gene	clone size	J gene	CDR3 DNA	CDR3 protein
-	TRBV7-6	-	TRBJ1-5	TGTGCCAGCAGCGAAGGAACTAGTTATAGCAATCAGCCCCAGCATTTT	CASSEGTSYSNQPQHF
TRBD2	TRBV20-1	few	TRBJ2-3	TGCAGTGTACAACCGGGGGGGTCAGATACGCAGTATTTT	CSVQPGGSDTQYF
-	TRBV2	-	TRBJ2-1	TGTGCCGGCGTTCCGGTGAGCTCCTACAATGAGCAGTTCTTC	CAGVPVSSYNEQFF
-	TRBV7-8	few	TRBJ2-4	TGTGCCAGCAGCTTTTGGGTGGGGCACAAAAACATTCAGTACTTC	CASSFWVGHKNIQYF
-	TRBV19	-	TRBJ2-3	TGTGCCAGTAGCGGACCCCGGAGGTATGGAGATACGCAGTATTTT	CASSGPRRYGDTQYF
-	TRBV5-4	-	TRBJ2-5	TGTGCCAACGCCCCGCTCGGGGAAGAGACCCAGTACTTC	CANAPLGEETQYF
TRBD1	TRBV29-1	-	TRBJ2-3	TGCAGCGCAGGGACAGAAGCAGATACGCAGTATTTT	CSAGTEADTQYF
TRBD2	TRBV12-3/TRBV12-4	few	TRBJ2-1	TGTGCCAGCTCCTTCCCTCGGGGTAGCGGGGGCGATGAGCAGTTCTTC	CASSFPRGSGGDEQFF
-	TRBV27	many	TRBJ2-5	TGTGCCAGCAGTCAGAGAGTCCAAGAGACCCAGTACTTC	CASSQRVQETQYF
-	TRBV12-3/TRBV12-4	few	TRBJ1-2	TGTGCCAGCAGTTTGGTCAGTCGGGGCTACACCTTC	CASSLVSRGYTF
-	TRBV5-1	-	TRBJ2-3	TGCGCCAGCAGCTTGATTCCGGGGGGCCCAGATACGCAGTATTTT	CASSLIPGGPDTQYF
-	TRBV29-1	-	TRBJ1-1	TGCAGCGTTGGGGATACCAGGGGGAACACTGAAGCTTTCTTT	CSVGDTRGNTEAFF
-	TRBV10-3	few	TRBJ2-1	TGTGCCGCGCTCGAACCGGGGCTTACCAATGAGCAGTTCTTC	CAALEPGLTNEQFF
TRBD2	TRBV5-1	-	TRBJ2-5	TGCGCCAGCAGCTTTGGGCTAGCGGGGGTCCTACTCCAAGAGACCCAGTACTTC	CASSFGLAGVLLQETQYF
TRBD1	TRBV7-6	-	TRBJ2-7	TGTGCCAGCAGCCCTCGACAGGGGGCGATATCTGGCGAGCAGTACTTC	CASSPRQGAISGEQYF
-	TRBV10-3	-	TRBJ1-2	TGTGCCATCAGTGAGGGGGGCTATGGCTACACCTTC	CAISEGGYGYTF
-	TRBV9	-	TRBJ2-5	TGTGCCAGCGGGATGGGGGTGGCAGAGACCCAGTACTTC	CASGMGVAETQYF
-	TRBV7-2	-	TRBJ1-2	TGTGCCAGCAGCACCTGGAGGTCTAACTATGGCTACACCTTC	CASSTWRSNYGYTF
-	TRBV6-2/TRBV6-3	-	TRBJ1-2	TGTGCCAGCAGTTACAGAGCCCCGTCGGGCTATGGCTACACCTTC	CASSYRAPSGYGYTF
-	TRBV5-8	-	TRBJ2-6	TGTGCCAGCAGACGGCCTGGGGCCAACGTCCTGACTTTC	CASRRPGANVLTF
-	TRBV5-1	-	TRBJ1-1	TGCGCCAGCAGCGGAACCCTGGGGGGTAGCACTGAAGCTTTCTTT	CASSGTLGGSTEAFF
-	TRBV20-1	-	TRBJ1-1	TGCAGTGCTAGTGGTGGGGGAAATACTGAAGCTTTCTTT	CSASGGGNTEAFF
-	TRBV12-3/TRBV12-4	-	TRBJ1-4	TGTGCCAGCAGTCTCCCGGACAAAAAACTGTTTTTT	CASSLPDKKLFF
-	TRBV4-3	few	TRBJ2-7	TGCGCCAGCAGCCAAGATATAGTAGGGGTCGAGCAGTACTTC	CASSQDIVGVEQYF
-	TRBV18	few	TRBJ1-1	TGTGCCAGCTCACCATGGGGACAACAGATAAGCACTGAAGCTTTCTTT	CASSPWGQQISTEAFF
TRBD2	TRBV7-9	few	TRBJ2-2	TGTGCCAGCAGCTCGAAGAGGACTAGCGGGGTCGGGGAGCTGTTTTTT	CASSSKRTSGVGELFF
TRBD1	TRBV5-1	few	TRBJ2-4	TGCGCCAGCTCAAAGTTAGGGACAGAAATCAACATTCAGTACTTC	CASSKLGTEINIQYF
-	TRBV7-9	-	TRBJ2-6	TGTGCCAGCAGCCCGAAGGCGGGCGCTGGGGCCAACGTCCTGACTTTC	CASSPKAGAGANVLTF
TRBD1	TRBV25-1	-	TRBJ2-7	TGTGCCAGCGCGGGGACAGGGAGGGAGCAGTACTTC	CASAGTGREQYF
-	TRBV30	-	TRBJ2-5	TGTGCCTGGAGGCCCCCGACTGGAGAGACCCAGTACTTC	CAWRPPTGETQYF
TRBD2	TRBV6-2/TRBV6-3	few	TRBJ2-7	TGTGCCAGCAGTTACCCCCCCGGGGGGTCCCAGTACTACGAGCAGTACTTC	CASSYPPGGSQYYEQYF
-	TRBV7-7	-	TRBJ2-5	TGTGCTAGCAGCTTCTCGGGGACCACCCAAGAGACCCAGTACTTC	CASSFSGTTQETQYF
-	TRBV12-3/TRBV12-4	few	TRBJ1-5	TGTGCCAGCAGTTCCGCATCGGGCCTAAATCAGCCCCAGCATTTT	CASSSASGLNQPQHF
TRBD1	TRBV24-1	-	TRBJ2-3	TGTGCCACCAGTGACCCCGACAGGGGCGGAGATACGCAGTATTTT	CATSDPDRGGDTQYF